These 21 T cell receptor beta chains were all obtained from the same sample, sequenced in a study of OX40 agonist ivuxolimab in advanced cancers. Sequenced by immunoSEQ multiplex PCR; TCRdb stores in-frame clones only, minus some. Of around 53,000 clones detected, approximately 87% appear once; the ten largest clones hold 6.5% to 7.5%. The source was CD4+ or CD8+ T cells sorted from blood, collected in a trial of the OX40 agonist ivuxolimab. The receptors shown here come from an adult with an advanced solid tumor such as melanoma, head and neck, liver or kidney cancer.

V is TRBV5-1 and J is TRBJ1-2, with a weak D call TRBD1 (5 bases). Per germline, CDR1 SGHRS and CDR2 YFSETQ. The length of the CDR3 is 12 residues. V lost 4 bases and J 4 bases, leaving 8 bases between the germline ends. The CDR3 is CASSPDTYGYTF. For the CDR3, the DNA is TGCGCCAGCAGCCCGGACACCTATGGCTACACCTTC.

This rearrangement joins TRBV19 to TRBJ2-7, with D perhaps matching TRBD1 or TRBD2 (5 bases each). Deletions cut 7 bases from V and 4 bases from J, with 20 bases between. CDR3 size: 15 residues. The V gene's germline CDR1 is LNHDA and CDR2 SQIVND (reference sequence). CDR3 loop: CASTMTPLGVYEQYF. The CDR3 region has the DNA TGTGCCAGTACCATGACCCCCCTGGGGGTTTACGAGCAGTACTTC.

The chain has TRBV19 and TRBJ1-2; D gene unclear. CDR1 LNHDA and CDR2 SQIVND come from the germline V gene (reference sequence). The CDR3 consists of 13 residues. V was trimmed by 4 bases and J by 1 base, leaving 7 bases between them. The CDR3 here is CASSRRINYGYTF. Written as DNA, the CDR3 is TGTGCCAGTAGTAGGCGGATTAACTATGGCTACACCTTC. Based on the CDR3 plus reference TRBV19 and TRBJ1-2, the full variable domain is DGGITQSPKYLFRKEGQNVTLSCEQNLNHDAMYWYRQDPGQGLRLIYYSQIVNDFQKGDIAEGYSVSREKKESFPLTVTSAQKNPTAFYLCASSRRINYGYTFGSGTRLTVV.

The V gene is TRBV7-8, the J gene TRBJ2-1, with TRBD1 identical over 10 bases. CDR1 is SGHVS, CDR2 FQNEAQ, per germline. The CDR3 covers 16 residues. V lost 5 bases, J lost 6 bases, and 10 bases stayed unmatched. CDR3 protein: CASSPLAGTGVNEQFF. The CDR3 DNA sequence: TGTGCCAGCAGCCCGCTAGCCGGGACAGGGGTCAATGAGCAGTTCTTC.

J is TRBJ1-6 and V is TRBV27, with D uncertain. Trimming removed 5 bases at V and 4 bases at J, with 9 bases between. Germline CDR1 and CDR2: MNHEY and SMNVEV (reference sequence). The CDR3 loop spans 14 amino acids. This chain's CDR3 is CASSPDFYNSPLHF. CDR3 coding DNA: TGTGCCAGCAGTCCGGACTTTTATAATTCACCCCTCCACTTT.

V gene TRBV7-9 combines with J gene TRBJ1-1; D perhaps matches TRBD1 (6 bases). The CDR3 is 14 residues long. The ends were cut back, 3 bases at V and 1 base at J, with 9 bases in the middle. Germline lookup yields CDR1 SEHNR and CDR2 FQNEAQ (reference sequence). The CDR3 nucleotides read TGTGCCAGCAGCTTTACAGGGAGGAACACTGAAGCTTTCTTT. Amino acid sequence: CASSFTGRNTEAFF.

This clone was seen more than once but under ten times. This chain's CDR3 is CASSADRANQPQHF. DNA for the CDR3: TGTGCCAGCAGTGCTGACAGGGCTAATCAGCCCCAGCATTTT. The genes are TRBV2 and TRBJ1-5, with 7 bases matching TRBD1. CDR1 and CDR2 from the germline V gene are SNHLY and FYNNEI. This CDR3 comprises 14 residues. With 4 bases clipped from V and 4 bases from J, the junction kept 4 bases outside the gene matches.

This chain links TRBV6-4 with TRBJ1-1; 7 bases are shared with TRBD1. The V gene end was trimmed by 6 bases and the J gene end by 5 bases; junction bases not matched to a gene: 6. The CDR3 totals 13 residues. Germline CDR1 reads MRHNA; CDR2 reads SNTAGT. The CDR3 DNA sequence: TGTGCCAGCAGAGGTTCAGGGGGAACTGAAGCTTTCTTT. This translates into CASRGSGGTEAFF.

The chain employs TRBV11-1 and TRBJ1-1; possible D gene TRBD1, 5 bases. Germline V gene data show CDR1 as SGHAT and CDR2 as FQDESV (reference sequence). V shed 4 bases and J shed 1 base, with 19 bases lying between them. The CDR3 is 17 amino acids. In DNA form, the CDR3 reads TGTGCCAGCAGCTCAGGCGGGTCAGGGCTCTCGAACACTGAAGCTTTCTTT. It is translated as CASSSGGSGLSNTEAFF.

The chain carries TRBV11-3 and TRBJ2-2; weak D call: TRBD2 (5 bases). Trimming removed 3 bases at V and 6 bases at J, with 11 bases between. CDR1 SGHNT and CDR2 YENEEA come from the germline V gene. The CDR3 is 14 residues long. The CDR3 DNA is TGTGCCAGCAGCTTTGTTGGAGGCGCCGGGGAGCTGTTTTTT. Its protein product is CASSFVGGAGELFF.

The chain uses TRBV27 and TRBJ1-2; no clear D gene. CDR1 and CDR2 (germline): MNHEY, SMNVEV (reference sequence). The length of the CDR3 is 17 residues. Trimming stripped 5 bases from V and 4 bases from J, with 23 bases between. The DNA of the CDR3 is TGTGCCAGCAGTCCCCTCTCCGTACCCACCGAGGGCTATGGCTACACCTTC. Translation: CASSPLSVPTEGYGYTF.

Note on this clone: This same CDR3 is encoded by further DNA sequences in the sample. The chain links TRBV18 to TRBJ2-5; 8 nucleotides line up with TRBD1. The CDR3 contains 13 residues. Germline lookup yields CDR1 KGHSH and CDR2 LQKENI. V gave up 3 bases and J gave up 3 bases; unmatched junction bases: 0. In DNA form, the CDR3 reads TGTGCCAGCTCACCGGACAGGGAAGAGACCCAGTACTTC. Protein product: CASSPDREETQYF.

J is TRBJ1-3 and V is TRBV6-1; 8 nucleotides agree with TRBD1. CDR3 size: 15 residues. Germline trimming cut 5 bases from V and 4 bases from J; bases unmatched to any gene: 7. Germline V lookup: CDR1 MNHNS, CDR2 SASEGT. Here the CDR3 reads CASSNGQGKGNTIYF. The CDR3, as DNA: TGTGCCAGCAGTAACGGACAGGGAAAAGGAAACACCATATATTTT.

On this clone itself: The same CDR3 can be traced to other DNA sequences in this sample. The rearrangement links TRBV5-1 to TRBJ2-3; D is possibly TRBD1 or TRBD2 (5 bases each). The CDR3 length is 15 residues. V lost 0 bases, J lost 0 bases, and 8 bases lay in between. Germline CDR1 SGHRS, CDR2 YFSETQ. CDR3 sequence (DNA): TGCGCCAGCAGCTTGGCTGGGGGAAGCACAGATACGCAGTATTTT. Its translation is CASSLAGGSTDTQYF.

The chain carries TRBV5-6 and TRBJ1-2; TRBD1 matches 10 bases. With V trimmed by 0 bases and J by 7 bases, 6 bases remained unmatched. Germline V gene data show CDR1 as SGHDT and CDR2 as YYEEEE. The CDR3 is made up of 15 amino acids. The CDR3 sequence: CASSLGDRGLVGYTF. The CDR3 DNA reads as TGTGCCAGCAGCTTGGGAGACAGGGGGCTCGTTGGCTACACCTTC.

The chain has TRBV18 and TRBJ1-1; a possible D gene is TRBD1 (6 bases). CDR3 length: 14 residues. V gave up 6 bases and J gave up 4 bases, with 15 bases separating them. Germline loops: CDR1 KGHSH, CDR2 LQKENI. The CDR3 coding sequence is TGTGCCAGCTCCCAGGGAGGGGGGTTCACTGAAGCTTTCTTT. Translated: CASSQGGGFTEAFF.

V gene TRBV4-2 combines with J gene TRBJ2-2; 10 bases line up with TRBD2. V dropped 3 bases and J dropped 3; count of bases not matched to a gene: 4. The germline gives CDR1 LGHNA, CDR2 YNFKEQ. This CDR3 contains 16 residues. The CDR3 is CASSQKTSGYTGELFF. The CDR3 DNA reads as TGTGCCAGCAGCCAGAAGACTAGCGGGTACACCGGGGAGCTGTTTTTT.

This clone was seen more than once but under ten times. V gene TRBV7-3 combines with J gene TRBJ2-5; 7 bases are shared with TRBD1. Germline V gene sequence: CDR1 SGHTA, CDR2 FQGTGA. The CDR3 covers 15 residues. V was clipped by 5 bases and J by 4 bases; unmatched bases: 10. DNA for the CDR3: TGTGCCAGCAGCCCAGGGCAGGGGGTAGGAGAGACCCAGTACTTC. Residues: CASSPGQGVGETQYF.

About this clone: Germline is not matched at one junction end, which may reflect a read error. The chain couples TRBV6-5 to TRBJ1-4; D might be TRBD1 (6 bases). The CDR3 contains 14 residues. Per the germline V gene, CDR1 is MNHEY and CDR2 is SVGAGI. In nucleotides, the CDR3 is TGTGCCAGCAGTCCTCGCGGGGGGGGCCTTAATGATTATTTT. Protein product: CASSPRGGGLNDYF.

V is TRBV5-6 and J is TRBJ2-5; D is ambiguous. The CDR3 is 13 amino acids. V was shortened by 1 base and J by 4 bases, with 8 bases between the two germline ends. CDR1 SGHDT and CDR2 YYEEEE come from the germline V gene. CDR3 nucleotide sequence: TGTGCCAGCAGCTTGTCTGGATTAGAGACCCAGTACTTC. Protein: CASSLSGLETQYF. Combining the CDR3 with reference TRBV5-6 and TRBJ2-5 gives the whole variable domain DAGVTQSPTHLIKTRGQQVTLRCSPKSGHDTVSWYQQALGQGPQFIFQYYEEEERQRGNFPDRFSGHQFPNYSSELNVNALLLGDSALYLCASSLSGLETQYFGPGTRLLVL.

This chain connects TRBV2 to TRBJ1-1; a weak D match, TRBD1 (5 bases). CDR1 is SNHLY and CDR2 is FYNNEI in the germline V gene. Trimming took off 9 bases at V and 5 bases at J, with 19 bases between the two ends. The CDR3 runs 14 residues. CDR3 in amino acids: CASLFQGEGTEAFF. For the CDR3, the DNA is TGTGCCAGTTTATTCCAGGGTGAGGGGACTGAAGCTTTCTTT.